This T cell receptor (beta chain) came from a study of breast tumors, draining lymph nodes, adjacent tissues. Study-level findings and limits: That most tumor T cells come from lymph nodes remained unproven. Data fit most tumor T cells coming from lymph node, expanding in tumor. Tumor TCR diversity was below lymph nodes but above nontumor tissue.

CDR1 and CDR2 (germline): SGHRS, YFSETQ. V gave up 3 bases and J gave up 2 bases, with 17 bases separating them. This CDR3 region has 16 residues. Breast cancer patients provided tissue from their axillary draining lymph nodes. TCRdb used MiXCR to reprocess the multiplex PCR reads, holding one entry per CDR3 protein. Here the sample spans tens of thousands of distinct CDR3 sequences, roughly a fifth being singletons. On this clonotype: No antigen is known for it. With a much larger clone just one base away, this may be a read error.

The sample comprised axillary lymph node tissue. The source of this sequence is a female donor with breast cancer. Some clones in this sample may be carry-over from other donors' samples. This rearrangement joins TRBV5-1 to TRBJ2-5, with D perhaps TRBD1 or TRBD2 (6 bases each). The CDR3 loop is CASSSGAAGLQETQYF. In DNA form, the CDR3 reads TGCGCCAGCAGCTCGGGGGCTGCTGGTCTACAAGAGACCCAGTACTTC.